This T cell receptor (beta chain) derives from a study of cytomegalovirus exposure and HLA in healthy donors. V was cut by 0 bases and J by 7 bases, with 10 bases left in between. The CDR3 is 14 residues long. From germline, CDR1 is LNHNV and CDR2 YYDKDF (reference sequence). The PCR made use of 60 Vbeta and 13 Jbeta primers. Here immunoSEQ multiplex PCR was the method, and the copy in TCRdb shows in-frame clones only, minus some. The sample yields over 100,000 clones, roughly three quarters seen once. Overall study results and limits: The classifier, whose performance was assessed in both the original and validation cohorts, reportedly diagnosed cytomegalovirus status with high specificity and sensitivity.

Concerning this clone: Its target is not known.

The V call is TRBV15, the J call TRBJ1-5, with D possibly matching TRBD1 (6 bases). Sequencing was done on a sample of PBMCs. This receptor was obtained from a male donor in good health and CMV-seropositive. CDR3 residues: CATSRDPGVQPQHF. The CDR3 DNA is TGTGCCACCAGCAGAGATCCAGGGGTCCAGCCCCAGCATTTT.